The entry below describes one T cell receptor (beta chain). Its cognate antigen is unknown. Germline loops: CDR1 MNHEY, CDR2 SVGAGI. This CDR3 comprises 15 residues. The V gene lost 5 bases and the J gene lost 1 base, with 14 bases spanning the gap. The protocol was immunoSEQ multiplex PCR, while the TCRdb copy is restricted to in-frame clones and leaves out a portion. The data show about 45,000 clones, roughly nine tenths seen once. The data were taken from a study of T cells in localized non-small cell lung cancer. The study, taken as a whole, reports: Greater blood T cell density accompanied longer overall survival. Adjacent uninvolved lung tissue had the highest T cell clonality, exceeding tumor.

This chain links TRBV6-5 with TRBJ1-1; no clear D gene. The sample was PBMCs, taken before any cancer treatment. The receptor's source is a woman aged 40-69 years with stage II lung adenocarcinoma. The CDR3 region has the DNA TGTGCCAGCAGTCCCCTCTTAAGAAGGAACACTGAAGCTTTCTTT. It translates to CASSPLLRRNTEAFF.